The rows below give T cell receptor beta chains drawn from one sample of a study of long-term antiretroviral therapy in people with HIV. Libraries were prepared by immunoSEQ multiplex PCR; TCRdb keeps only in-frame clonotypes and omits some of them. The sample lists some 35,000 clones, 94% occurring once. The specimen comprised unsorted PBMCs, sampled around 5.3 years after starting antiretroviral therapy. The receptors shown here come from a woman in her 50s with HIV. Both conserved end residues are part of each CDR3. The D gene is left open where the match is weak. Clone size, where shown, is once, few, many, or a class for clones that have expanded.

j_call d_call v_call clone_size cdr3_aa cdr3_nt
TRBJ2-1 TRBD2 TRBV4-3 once CASSQEFRRGGEQFF TGCGCCAGCAGCCAAGAGTTTCGGCGGGGGGGTGAGCAGTTCTTC
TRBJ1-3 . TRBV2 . CASTESRGSGNTIYF TGTGCCAGCACCGAATCAAGGGGTAGTGGAAACACCATATATTTT
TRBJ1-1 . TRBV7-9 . CASSLNSWGTEAFF TGTGCCAGCAGTCTTAACTCTTGGGGCACTGAAGCTTTCTTT
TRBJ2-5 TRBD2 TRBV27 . CASRVHGGGQETQYF TGTGCCAGCAGGGTCCATGGCGGGGGCCAAGAGACCCAGTACTTC
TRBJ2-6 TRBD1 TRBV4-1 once CASSQERTGVSSGANVLTF TGCGCCAGCAGCCAAGAACGGACAGGGGTTAGCTCTGGGGCCAACGTCCTGACTTTC
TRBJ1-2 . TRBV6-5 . CASSIRVDYGYTF TGTGCCAGCAGCATCAGGGTTGACTATGGCTACACCTTC
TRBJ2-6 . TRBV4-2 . CASSQEFTNSGANVLTF TGTGCCAGCAGCCAAGAGTTCACAAACTCCGGGGCCAACGTCCTGACTTTC
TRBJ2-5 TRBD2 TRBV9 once CASSTHPGLALKTQYF TGTGCCAGCAGCACCCACCCGGGACTAGCCTTGAAGACCCAGTACTTC
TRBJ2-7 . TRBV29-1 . CSVEESDHEQYF TGCAGCGTTGAAGAGTCCGATCACGAGCAGTACTTC
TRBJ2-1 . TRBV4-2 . CASSQDFFSYNEQFF TGTGCCAGCAGCCAAGACTTCTTCTCCTACAATGAGCAGTTCTTC
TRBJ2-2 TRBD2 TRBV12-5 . CASGFRNSGGTGELFF TGTGCTAGTGGTTTCCGGAATAGCGGGGGTACCGGGGAGCTGTTTTTT
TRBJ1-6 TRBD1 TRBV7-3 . CASSGQGGNNSPLHF TGTGCCAGCAGCGGCCAGGGGGGAAATAATTCACCCCTCCACTTT
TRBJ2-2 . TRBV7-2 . CASSLFVGSLARSTGELFF TGTGCCAGCAGCTTGTTTGTCGGGAGTCTAGCGCGAAGCACCGGGGAGCTGTTTTTT
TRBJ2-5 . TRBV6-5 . CASSYAGTPGTQYF TGTGCCAGCAGTTACGCCGGGACCCCAGGTACCCAGTACTTC
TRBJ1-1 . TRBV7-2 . CASSLDFNTEAFF TGTGCCAGCAGCTTAGATTTTAACACTGAAGCTTTCTTT
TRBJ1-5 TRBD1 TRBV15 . CATSRSDRDSEPQHF TGTGCCACCAGCAGATCGGACAGGGACTCTGAGCCCCAGCATTTT
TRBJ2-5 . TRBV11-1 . CASSLVTIKETQYF TGTGCCAGCAGCTTAGTGACAATAAAAGAGACCCAGTACTTC
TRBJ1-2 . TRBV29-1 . CSIEGRGGGYTF TGCAGCATAGAGGGGCGAGGCGGTGGCTACACCTTC
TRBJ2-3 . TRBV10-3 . CAISNTPPGARTDTQYF TGTGCCATCAGTAACACCCCTCCGGGGGCCCGCACAGATACGCAGTATTTT
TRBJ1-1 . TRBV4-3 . CASSQDRETGQNTEAFF TGCGCCAGCAGCCAAGACCGAGAGACAGGCCAGAACACTGAAGCTTTCTTT
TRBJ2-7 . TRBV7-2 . CASSPSSYEQYF TGTGCCAGCAGCCCGAGCTCCTACGAGCAGTACTTC
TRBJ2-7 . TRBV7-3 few CASSLRQEDYEQYF TGTGCCAGCAGCTTAAGGCAAGAGGACTACGAGCAGTACTTC
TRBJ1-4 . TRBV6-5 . CASSYYSPNEKLFF TGTGCCAGCAGTTACTACAGCCCTAATGAAAAACTGTTTTTT
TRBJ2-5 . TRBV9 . CASSPRLLRGETQYF TGTGCCAGCAGCCCAAGACTGCTTAGGGGAGAGACCCAGTACTTC
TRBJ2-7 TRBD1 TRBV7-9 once CASSWDRGYEQYF TGTGCCAGCAGCTGGGACAGGGGGTACGAGCAGTACTTC
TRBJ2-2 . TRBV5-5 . CASSLVQGNTGELFF TGTGCCAGCAGCTTGGTCCAGGGGAACACCGGGGAGCTGTTTTTT
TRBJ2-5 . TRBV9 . CASSSMAGHQETQYF TGTGCCAGCAGCTCGATGGCGGGACACCAAGAGACCCAGTACTTC
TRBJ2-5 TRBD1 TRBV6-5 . CASSYLDRGLKTQYF TGTGCCAGCAGTTACCTGGACAGGGGGCTTAAGACCCAGTACTTC
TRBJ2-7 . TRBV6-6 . CASSYRGPYEQYF TGTGCCAGCAGTTACCGAGGACCCTACGAGCAGTACTTC
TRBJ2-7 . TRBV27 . CASRKKGDLSYEQYF TGTGCCAGCAGGAAGAAGGGGGACCTCTCCTACGAGCAGTACTTC
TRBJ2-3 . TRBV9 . CASSVDSRYTDTQYF TGTGCCAGCAGCGTAGACTCCCGTTACACAGATACGCAGTATTTT
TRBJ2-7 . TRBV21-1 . CASRSKKGQATYEQYF TGTGCCAGCAGGTCGAAAAAGGGGCAGGCCACCTACGAGCAGTACTTC
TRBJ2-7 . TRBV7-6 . CASARGTGNYEQYF TGTGCCAGCGCCCGCGGAACAGGGAACTACGAGCAGTACTTC
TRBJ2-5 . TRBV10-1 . CASRSTASGAQYF TGCGCCAGCAGATCGACCGCTTCAGGGGCCCAGTACTTC
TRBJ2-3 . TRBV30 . CAWSLHKADTQYF TGTGCCTGGAGCCTACATAAGGCAGATACGCAGTATTTT
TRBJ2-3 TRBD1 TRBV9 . CASSADRDRGTDTQYF TGTGCCAGCAGCGCCGACCGGGACAGGGGCACAGATACGCAGTATTTT
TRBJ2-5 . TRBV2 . CASSVTRWETQYF TGTGCCAGCAGTGTCACTAGGTGGGAGACCCAGTACTTC
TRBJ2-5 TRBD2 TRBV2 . CASRVTSGRPGTQYF TGTGCCAGCAGGGTGACTAGCGGGAGGCCCGGAACCCAGTACTTC
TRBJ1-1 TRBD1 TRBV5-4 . CASSLAGTLGGVLAEAFF TGTGCCAGCAGCTTGGCCGGGACCCTAGGGGGCGTCCTCGCTGAAGCTTTCTTT
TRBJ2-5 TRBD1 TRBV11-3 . CASSAYTGTGKTETQYF TGTGCCAGCAGCGCTTACACCGGGACAGGGAAGACGGAGACCCAGTACTTC
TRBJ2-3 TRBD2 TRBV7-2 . CASSTRGGANTQYF TGTGCCAGCAGCACACGCGGGGGGGCGAATACGCAGTATTTT
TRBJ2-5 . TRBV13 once CASSLSWDIVETQYF TGTGCCAGCAGCTTAAGTTGGGATATCGTGGAGACCCAGTACTTC
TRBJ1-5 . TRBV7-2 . CASSPVGGYSNQPQHF TGTGCCAGCAGCCCTGTGGGGGGCTATAGCAATCAGCCCCAGCATTTT
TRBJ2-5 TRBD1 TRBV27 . CASRPWGQGSETQYF TGTGCCAGCAGGCCTTGGGGACAGGGTTCAGAGACCCAGTACTTC
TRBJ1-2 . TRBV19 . CASSIERSYGYTF TGTGCCAGTAGTATAGAAAGGAGCTATGGCTACACCTTC
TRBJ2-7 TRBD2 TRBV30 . CAWSVLGGGYEQYF TGTGCCTGGAGTGTACTTGGGGGGGGGTACGAGCAGTACTTC
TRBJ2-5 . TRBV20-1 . CSAAGETQYF TGCAGTGCTGCCGGCGAGACCCAGTACTTC
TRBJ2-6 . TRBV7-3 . CASSLSRLSGANVLTF TGTGCCAGCAGCTTAAGCCGACTCTCTGGGGCCAACGTCCTGACTTTC
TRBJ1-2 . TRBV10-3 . CAISTIPKDGYTF TGTGCCATCAGTACCATTCCGAAGGATGGCTACACCTTC
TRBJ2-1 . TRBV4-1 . CASSQKGAANYNEQFF TGCGCCAGCAGCCAAAAAGGAGCGGCCAACTACAATGAGCAGTTCTTC
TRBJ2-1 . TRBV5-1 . CASSLAPNNEQFF TGCGCCAGCAGCTTGGCCCCCAACAATGAGCAGTTCTTC
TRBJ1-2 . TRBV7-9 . CASSLSGTTYGYTF TGTGCCAGCAGCTTGTCGGGGACTACCTATGGCTACACCTTC
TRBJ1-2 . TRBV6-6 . CASSYSHPGVGGYTF TGTGCCAGCAGTTACTCGCATCCGGGGGTCGGTGGCTACACCTTC